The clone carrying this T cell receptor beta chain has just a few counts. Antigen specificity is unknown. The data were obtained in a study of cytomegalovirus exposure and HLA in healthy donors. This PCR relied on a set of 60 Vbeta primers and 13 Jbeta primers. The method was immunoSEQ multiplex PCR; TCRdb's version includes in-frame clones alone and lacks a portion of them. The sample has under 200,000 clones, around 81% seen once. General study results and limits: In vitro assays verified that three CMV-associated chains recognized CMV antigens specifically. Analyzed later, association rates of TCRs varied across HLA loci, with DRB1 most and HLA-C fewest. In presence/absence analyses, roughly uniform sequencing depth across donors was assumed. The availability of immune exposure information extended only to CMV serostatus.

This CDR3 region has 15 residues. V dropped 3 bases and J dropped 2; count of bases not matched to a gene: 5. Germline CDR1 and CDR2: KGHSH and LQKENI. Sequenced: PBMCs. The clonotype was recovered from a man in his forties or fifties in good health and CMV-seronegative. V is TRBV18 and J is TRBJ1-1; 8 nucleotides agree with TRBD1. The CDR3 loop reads CASSPRGQGNTEAFF. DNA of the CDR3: TGTGCCAGCTCACCTAGAGGACAGGGTAACACTGAAGCTTTCTTT.